This T cell receptor beta chain was sequenced for a study of OX40 agonist ivuxolimab in advanced cancers. On the study more broadly: A male proportion of more than 75% was recorded, with mean age roughly 62 years and range about 20 to 79.

The length of the CDR3 is 13 residues. The trim removed 1 base at V and 8 bases at J, leaving 2 bases unmatched. Germline CDR1 reads SGHTA; CDR2 reads FQGNSA. Sequenced by immunoSEQ multiplex PCR; TCRdb stores in-frame clones only, minus some. The data show around 8,000 clones, with around 87% seen just once and 4.4% held by the top ten. The chain links TRBV7-2 to TRBJ2-3, with 8 bases lining up with TRBD2. The material sequenced was CD4+ or CD8+ T cells sorted from blood, taken in a trial of the OX40 agonist ivuxolimab. This clonotype was obtained from an adult with an advanced solid tumor such as melanoma, head and neck, liver or kidney cancer. CDR3: CASSLERETTQYF. CDR3 nucleotide sequence: TGTGCCAGCAGCTTAGAGCGGGAGACTACGCAGTATTTT.